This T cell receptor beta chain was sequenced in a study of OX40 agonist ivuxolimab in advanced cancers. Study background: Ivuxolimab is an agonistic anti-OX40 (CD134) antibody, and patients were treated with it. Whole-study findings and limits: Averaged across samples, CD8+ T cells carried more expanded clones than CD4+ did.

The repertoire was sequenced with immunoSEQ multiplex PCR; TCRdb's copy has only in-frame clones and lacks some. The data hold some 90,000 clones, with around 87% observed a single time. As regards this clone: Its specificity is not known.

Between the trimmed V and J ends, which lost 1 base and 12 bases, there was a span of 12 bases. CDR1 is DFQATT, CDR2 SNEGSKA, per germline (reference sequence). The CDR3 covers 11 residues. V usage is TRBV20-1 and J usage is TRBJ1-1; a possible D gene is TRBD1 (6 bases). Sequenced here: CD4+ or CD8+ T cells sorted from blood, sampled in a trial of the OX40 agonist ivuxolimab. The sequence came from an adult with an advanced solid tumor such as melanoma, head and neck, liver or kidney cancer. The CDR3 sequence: CSARASGQSFF. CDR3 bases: TGCAGTGCTAGAGCCTCGGGACAATCTTTCTTT.